This T cell receptor beta chain was sequenced during a study of tumor-infiltrating lymphocytes in primary liver carcinoma (TCRdb year 2017). At the level of the whole study: About 5 patients with histopathologically diagnosed primary liver carcinoma underwent surgical resection in China between November 2015 and March 2016. TCRbeta repertoire sequencing, expression microarrays and whole-exome sequencing were combined in the study across five regions of each liver tumor, with adjacent normal tissue and blood also included. TCRbeta repertoire sequencing covered some 35 specimens from 5 patients: approximately 25 tumor regions, 5 adjacent noncancerous liver tissues and 5 peripheral blood samples. Of the five patients (three men and two women, aged 30 to 69 years), four had hepatocellular carcinoma and one had combined HCC and intrahepatic cholangiocarcinoma. Each sample produced roughly 3.65 to 8 million productive TCRbeta reads, and read depth showed no significant difference between tissue types. The five patients had tumors of stage T1-T3 N0M0, with maximum diameters ranging from roughly 4.2 to 10 cm. Technical replicate repertoires showed high reproducibility, with mean shared-clone rates about 0.88 and correlation coefficients above 0.95. Study-wide findings and limitations: Only the TCR beta chain was sequenced, so true repertoire diversity is likely underestimated because unpaired alpha chains were not captured. Only a few patients were included in the study, and the authors note that the findings should be validated in a larger study. Because the samples were bulk and unsorted, CD4+ and CD8+ T cell repertoires could not be compared. Pairs of tumor regions showed greater repertoire overlap (mean 36%) than tumor-adjacent pairs (17%) or tumor-blood pairs (roughly 14%), which is consistent with antigen-driven expansion. Compared with blood, tumors had a significantly larger share of the repertoire taken up by the top 250 clones (p = 0.039).

Blood RNA was extracted from unsorted whole blood with TRIzol reagent; germline DNA came from the DNeasy Blood & Tissue kit. At the time of sampling, the patients had chronic HBV infection and had not received any treatment. Before surgery, 3 to 5 milliliters of peripheral blood were collected into K2EDTA tubes. The CDR3 runs 12 residues from the cysteine to the phenylalanine. The DNA shown is the 36-base CDR3, in frame from base 1. V loses 4 bases, J loses 12 bases, and the germline ends lie 15 bases apart. This clonotype showed up many times. There is no known antigen for this receptor. No quality values exist for individual bases; no much larger clone is one base distant. Using a constant-region primer and ProtoScript II reverse transcriptase, TCRbeta-specific cDNA was reverse-transcribed from about 540 ng total RNA. TCRbeta libraries were built with three nested multiplex PCR rounds, a slightly modified ARM-PCR procedure. Multiplex TRBV1-TRBV30 forward primers and a Cbeta reverse primer were used in the first two PCR rounds, each of which was run for around 9 cycles. Sample barcodes and Illumina adapters were added in a final 25-cycle PCR with Deep VentR polymerase. Amplicons of 200-500 bp were gel-purified with a QIAquick gel extraction kit before sequencing. An Illumina HiSeq 2500 was used to sequence the TCRbeta amplicons with 250-bp paired-end reads. The original methods were these. Reads were quality-trimmed with Trimmomatic v0.33, and paired reads were merged with FLASH v1.2.11 to recover full CDR3 sequences. V, D and J germline segments were assigned to the rearranged TCRbeta sequences by MiGEC v1.2.1b. Clonotype statistics, along with Shannon-Wiener diversity indices, were calculated using VDJtools v1.0.0. Except for diversity analysis, only each sample's 250 most abundant clonotypes were used in subsequent analyses to reduce sampling bias. In TCRdb, the public reads were trimmed at Q25 with fastp and aligned with MiXCR, with productive beta chains retained. Each entry merges the rows of one CDR3 protein and shows their most common DNA and genes. The V and J calls, along with clone size, are taken from TCRdb and not from the paper's own processing. Here the sample has approximately 330,000 distinct CDR3 sequences; 65% occur a single time. Of the sample, 6.5% falls within the top ten clones.

This sequence originates from a man in his forties with primary liver carcinoma and hepatitis B virus infection. Recombination connected TRBV12-3 or TRBV12-4 to TRBJ1-2; the D region possibly corresponds to TRBD1 (6 bases align). The material sequenced was peripheral blood. The CDR3 amino acid sequence is: CASSSYGGADTF. The DNA sequence is as follows: TGTGCCAGCAGTTCTTATGGGGGCGCTGACACCTTC.